A selection of T cell receptor beta chains follows, all from one sample in a study of blood T cells in healthy people across ages. TCRdb used MiXCR to reprocess the 5' RACE reads, holding one entry per CDR3 protein. The sample shows some 1.4 million distinct CDR3 sequences, roughly 40% of them seen only once. The sequenced material came from blood. The receptors were sampled from a woman aged 18-29 years in good health. CDR3s include the opening cysteine and the closing phenylalanine or tryptophan. A D gene is named only where the DNA matches it firmly. Not every row has a clone size; where given, it reads once, few, many or a size class.

V: TRBV12-3/TRBV12-4
D: TRBD1
size: -
J: TRBJ2-4
CDR3: CASSPPRDRGREQYF
DNA: TGTGCCAGCAGTCCCCCCCGGGACAGGGGTAGGGAGCAGTACTTC

V: TRBV9
D: TRBD1
size: -
J: TRBJ1-2
CDR3: CASSFRDSIDGYTF
DNA: TGTGCCAGCAGCTTCCGGGACAGTATAGATGGCTACACCTTC

V: TRBV3-1
D: -
size: -
J: TRBJ1-1
CDR3: CASSQERRSEAFF
DNA: TGTGCCAGCAGCCAAGAAAGGAGGTCCGAAGCTTTCTTT

V: TRBV20-1
D: -
size: -
J: TRBJ2-1
CDR3: CSAPGSTSYNEQFF
DNA: TGCAGTGCCCCTGGGAGTACCTCTTACAATGAGCAGTTCTTC

V: TRBV6-5
D: -
size: few
J: TRBJ2-3
CDR3: CASSTGRGRADTQYF
DNA: TGTGCCAGCAGTACGGGTAGGGGGAGGGCAGATACGCAGTATTTT

V: TRBV20-1
D: TRBD2
size: few
J: TRBJ2-1
CDR3: CSARVPSGSESSYNEQFF
DNA: TGCAGTGCTAGAGTTCCTAGCGGGTCTGAAAGCTCCTACAATGAGCAGTTCTTC

V: TRBV7-2
D: -
size: few
J: TRBJ2-1
CDR3: CASSPPGENEQFF
DNA: TGTGCCAGCAGCCCCCCCGGGGAGAATGAGCAGTTCTTC

V: TRBV9
D: -
size: few
J: TRBJ2-7
CDR3: CASSVGQGLVYEQYF
DNA: TGTGCCAGCAGCGTAGGGCAGGGATTAGTCTACGAGCAGTACTTC

V: TRBV7-9
D: TRBD1
size: once
J: TRBJ1-1
CDR3: CASSSNTGVTEAFF
DNA: TGTGCCAGCAGCTCCAACACAGGGGTCACTGAAGCTTTCTTT

V: TRBV18
D: -
size: once
J: TRBJ1-5
CDR3: CASSPPPGDSNQPQHF
DNA: TGTGCCAGCTCACCACCGCCGGGGGATAGCAATCAGCCCCAGCATTTT

V: TRBV7-2
D: TRBD2
size: few
J: TRBJ2-7
CDR3: CASSWTSGSAYEQYF
DNA: TGTGCCAGCAGCTGGACTAGCGGGAGTGCCTACGAGCAGTACTTC

V: TRBV27
D: TRBD1
size: -
J: TRBJ2-7
CDR3: CASSTGQDSSYEQYF
DNA: TGTGCCAGCAGCACGGGACAGGATTCTTCCTACGAGCAGTACTTC

V: TRBV6-1
D: -
size: few
J: TRBJ2-5
CDR3: CASSVGQSQETQYF
DNA: TGTGCCAGCAGTGTCGGACAGTCCCAAGAGACCCAGTACTTC

V: TRBV7-9
D: -
size: few
J: TRBJ2-7
CDR3: CASSPRDWSYEQYF
DNA: TGTGCCAGCAGCCCCCGGGACTGGTCCTACGAGCAGTACTTC

V: TRBV27
D: -
size: -
J: TRBJ2-2
CDR3: CASSIRYTNTGELFF
DNA: TGTGCCAGCAGTATACGATACACTAACACCGGGGAGCTGTTTTTT

V: TRBV2
D: TRBD2
size: -
J: TRBJ2-1
CDR3: CASPTAAGADEQFF
DNA: TGTGCCAGCCCCACGGCGGCGGGAGCGGATGAGCAGTTCTTC

V: TRBV5-1
D: -
size: -
J: TRBJ1-5
CDR3: CAGSSGEGGNQPQHF
DNA: TGCGCCGGCAGCTCGGGAGAAGGAGGCAATCAGCCCCAGCATTTT

V: TRBV11-2
D: -
size: -
J: TRBJ1-2
CDR3: CASSPLKSGGGNGYTF
DNA: TGTGCCAGCAGCCCCTTAAAAAGCGGGGGGGGGAATGGCTACACCTTC

V: TRBV11-2
D: TRBD2
size: -
J: TRBJ2-1
CDR3: CASSLRTSGSRGEQFF
DNA: TGTGCCAGCAGCTTAAGGACTAGCGGGAGTAGGGGTGAGCAGTTCTTC

V: TRBV27
D: -
size: -
J: TRBJ2-1
CDR3: CASSFRRNNEQFF
DNA: TGTGCCAGCAGTTTTCGGAGGAACAATGAGCAGTTCTTC

V: TRBV6-5
D: TRBD1
size: -
J: TRBJ1-1
CDR3: CASSNSIRGRESEAFF
DNA: TGTGCCAGCAGTAACTCCATCAGGGGGCGAGAATCTGAAGCTTTCTTT

V: TRBV6-2/TRBV6-3
D: TRBD2
size: few
J: TRBJ2-3
CDR3: CASSYAASGADTQYF
DNA: TGTGCCAGCAGTTACGCGGCTAGCGGGGCGGATACGCAGTATTTT

V: TRBV6-5
D: TRBD1
size: -
J: TRBJ1-2
CDR3: CASSFLDRTGEGYTF
DNA: TGTGCCAGCAGTTTCCTTGATAGGACAGGGGAAGGCTACACCTTC

V: TRBV29-1
D: -
size: -
J: TRBJ2-7
CDR3: CSVEDDSSYEQYF
DNA: TGCAGCGTTGAGGATGACAGCTCCTACGAGCAGTACTTC

V: TRBV12-3/TRBV12-4
D: TRBD2
size: -
J: TRBJ2-7
CDR3: CASSLRTSGSSYEQYF
DNA: TGTGCCAGCAGTCTGCGGACTAGCGGGAGCTCCTACGAGCAGTACTTC

V: TRBV18
D: TRBD1
size: -
J: TRBJ2-1
CDR3: CASSPLQGNEQFF
DNA: TGTGCCAGCTCTCCGTTACAGGGGAATGAGCAGTTCTTC

V: TRBV20-1
D: -
size: -
J: TRBJ2-7
CDR3: CSASPEGYEQYF
DNA: TGCAGTGCTTCGCCGGAGGGCTACGAGCAGTACTTC

V: TRBV6-5
D: TRBD1
size: -
J: TRBJ2-1
CDR3: CASSYSYRQGESYNEQFF
DNA: TGTGCCAGCAGTTACTCTTACCGCCAGGGGGAGTCCTACAATGAGCAGTTCTTC

V: TRBV5-1
D: -
size: -
J: TRBJ2-1
CDR3: CASSLITNSLYNEQFF
DNA: TGCGCCAGCAGCCTTATTACAAATTCCCTCTACAATGAGCAGTTCTTC

V: TRBV6-6
D: -
size: -
J: TRBJ2-1
CDR3: CASRGTATTGETQFF
DNA: TGTGCCAGCAGGGGGACTGCCACAACGGGGGAGACCCAGTTCTTC

V: TRBV6-1
D: TRBD2
size: -
J: TRBJ2-1
CDR3: CASTPFASGSSNEQFF
DNA: TGTGCCAGCACTCCTTTTGCCAGCGGGAGTTCGAATGAGCAGTTCTTC

V: TRBV12-3/TRBV12-4
D: -
size: -
J: TRBJ1-1
CDR3: CASSFEGTRAFF
DNA: TGTGCCAGCAGTTTCGAGGGGACAAGAGCTTTCTTT

V: TRBV9
D: TRBD2
size: -
J: TRBJ2-1
CDR3: CASSNGLTSGSYNEQFF
DNA: TGTGCCAGCAGCAACGGATTGACTAGCGGGAGCTACAATGAGCAGTTCTTC

V: TRBV10-3
D: -
size: -
J: TRBJ2-7
CDR3: CAFREGNEQYF
DNA: TGTGCCTTCCGCGAGGGTAACGAGCAGTACTTC

V: TRBV20-1
D: TRBD1
size: once
J: TRBJ1-2
CDR3: CSAFSDRGRLRGSYTF
DNA: TGCAGTGCTTTTTCCGACAGGGGCAGGCTTCGGGGTAGCTACACCTTC

V: TRBV12-3/TRBV12-4
D: -
size: once
J: TRBJ2-3
CDR3: CASRPGTVVGDTDTQYF
DNA: TGTGCCAGCAGGCCCGGGACCGTGGTGGGTGACACAGATACGCAGTATTTT

V: TRBV20-1
D: -
size: -
J: TRBJ2-5
CDR3: CSARDRWVTWATQETQYF
DNA: TGCAGTGCTAGAGATCGGTGGGTTACGTGGGCGACCCAAGAGACCCAGTACTTC

V: TRBV3-1
D: -
size: few
J: TRBJ2-1
CDR3: CASSPSGGFSNEQFF
DNA: TGTGCCAGCAGCCCCTCGGGGGGCTTTTCCAATGAGCAGTTCTTC

V: TRBV7-9
D: -
size: -
J: TRBJ1-2
CDR3: CASSLVGERATAYGYTF
DNA: TGTGCCAGCAGCTTAGTTGGGGAGAGGGCCACGGCATATGGCTACACCTTC

V: TRBV3-1
D: -
size: few
J: TRBJ2-1
CDR3: CASSHLPGDRSNEQFF
DNA: TGTGCCAGCAGCCACCTTCCAGGGGATCGTTCCAATGAGCAGTTCTTC

V: TRBV5-6
D: -
size: -
J: TRBJ2-5
CDR3: CATQSKGVETQYF
DNA: TGTGCCACCCAAAGCAAGGGGGTGGAGACCCAGTACTTC

V: TRBV30
D: -
size: -
J: TRBJ2-1
CDR3: CAWSITGFEQFF
DNA: TGTGCCTGGAGTATTACCGGGTTCGAGCAGTTCTTC

V: TRBV28
D: -
size: -
J: TRBJ2-6
CDR3: CASSSPRRANVLTF
DNA: TGTGCCAGCAGTTCGCCCAGACGGGCCAACGTCCTGACTTTC

V: TRBV9
D: TRBD1
size: -
J: TRBJ2-7
CDR3: CASSVVEGTGNYEQYF
DNA: TGTGCCAGCAGCGTAGTAGAGGGGACAGGGAACTACGAGCAGTACTTC

V: TRBV5-1
D: TRBD2
size: few
J: TRBJ2-3
CDR3: CASSFPRLAGSTDTQYF
DNA: TGCGCCAGCAGCTTTCCGCGACTAGCGGGGAGCACAGATACGCAGTATTTT

V: TRBV12-3/TRBV12-4
D: TRBD1
size: few
J: TRBJ2-2
CDR3: CASSKTGGTGELFF
DNA: TGTGCCAGCTCCAAGACAGGGGGCACCGGGGAGCTGTTTTTT

V: TRBV29-1
D: TRBD1
size: -
J: TRBJ1-2
CDR3: CSVPGQGPSGYTF
DNA: TGCAGCGTCCCGGGACAGGGCCCTAGTGGCTACACCTTC

V: TRBV7-9
D: -
size: many
J: TRBJ2-6
CDR3: CASSSQSSGANVLTF
DNA: TGTGCCAGCAGCTCGCAATCCTCTGGGGCCAACGTCCTGACTTTC

V: TRBV27
D: -
size: -
J: TRBJ2-7
CDR3: CASNRGDNSYEQYF
DNA: TGTGCCAGCAACCGTGGGGATAACTCCTACGAGCAGTACTTC

V: TRBV10-3
D: -
size: few
J: TRBJ2-7
CDR3: CAISESWPYEQYF
DNA: TGTGCCATCAGTGAGTCCTGGCCCTACGAGCAGTACTTC

V: TRBV27
D: -
size: -
J: TRBJ2-6
CDR3: CASSKTGEGISGANVLTF
DNA: TGTGCCAGCAGTAAAACAGGGGAGGGGATCTCTGGGGCCAACGTCCTGACTTTC

V: TRBV6-2/TRBV6-3
D: TRBD2
size: -
J: TRBJ2-7
CDR3: CASSYSASGDYEQYF
DNA: TGTGCCAGCAGTTACTCGGCTAGCGGGGATTACGAGCAGTACTTC

V: TRBV27
D: -
size: -
J: TRBJ2-5
CDR3: CASSLVGRGETQYF
DNA: TGTGCCAGCAGTTTAGTGGGGAGAGGGGAGACCCAGTACTTC

V: TRBV20-1
D: -
size: -
J: TRBJ1-1
CDR3: CSATGLYTEAFF
DNA: TGCAGTGCTACCGGGCTTTACACTGAAGCTTTCTTT

V: TRBV3-1
D: -
size: -
J: TRBJ1-6
CDR3: CASSQGASSYNSPLHF
DNA: TGTGCCAGCAGCCAAGGGGCAAGCTCCTATAATTCACCCCTCCACTTT

V: TRBV24-1
D: TRBD2
size: -
J: TRBJ2-1
CDR3: CATSELAGSEQFF
DNA: TGTGCCACCAGTGAGTTAGCGGGAAGCGAGCAGTTCTTC

V: TRBV12-3/TRBV12-4
D: TRBD1
size: -
J: TRBJ1-1
CDR3: CDSSLRTGSNTEAFF
DNA: TGTGACAGCAGTTTAAGGACAGGGTCGAACACTGAAGCTTTCTTT

V: TRBV19
D: TRBD1
size: -
J: TRBJ2-1
CDR3: CATTGTDATNEQFF
DNA: TGTGCCACTACCGGGACAGATGCCACCAATGAGCAGTTCTTC

V: TRBV7-2
D: -
size: -
J: TRBJ1-5
CDR3: CASRLVFNQPQHF
DNA: TGTGCCAGCAGACTTGTATTCAATCAGCCCCAGCATTTT